Sequencing of this T cell receptor beta chain was carried out in a study of T cells expressing NK-cell markers. Study-wide background: CD3+CD56+NKG2C+, CD3+CD56+NKG2C- and CD3+CD56-NKG2C+ T cells, once sorted, supplied the TCR beta repertoires. Among eight sequenced donors, seven carried HCMV seropositivity while one was seronegative.

Germline CDR1 is SGDLS and CDR2 is YYNGEE. The CDR3 is made up of 14 amino acids. Of note for this clonotype: Antigen specificity is unknown.

The authors generated TCR beta cDNA through 5'RACE template switching with UMIs. One entry per CDR3 protein, without DNA, is what TCRdb gives after re-calling the 5' RACE reads. Recorded for this sample: about 540,000 distinct CDR3 sequences. Study results and caveats: Of CD8+ T cells, 1.0-7.0% belonged to dominant NKG2C+ clonotypes in six donors.

The chain is built from TRBV9 and TRBJ2-2; TCRdb's D call of TRBD2 is untestable without DNA. The origin of this receptor is a man younger than 30 in good health. The specimen sequenced was blood T cells: a sorted CD56 or NKG2C T cell subset, CD4+ or CD8+ T cells, or bulk PBMC T cells (not recorded which). CDR3 amino acids: CASSPRLVSGELFF.